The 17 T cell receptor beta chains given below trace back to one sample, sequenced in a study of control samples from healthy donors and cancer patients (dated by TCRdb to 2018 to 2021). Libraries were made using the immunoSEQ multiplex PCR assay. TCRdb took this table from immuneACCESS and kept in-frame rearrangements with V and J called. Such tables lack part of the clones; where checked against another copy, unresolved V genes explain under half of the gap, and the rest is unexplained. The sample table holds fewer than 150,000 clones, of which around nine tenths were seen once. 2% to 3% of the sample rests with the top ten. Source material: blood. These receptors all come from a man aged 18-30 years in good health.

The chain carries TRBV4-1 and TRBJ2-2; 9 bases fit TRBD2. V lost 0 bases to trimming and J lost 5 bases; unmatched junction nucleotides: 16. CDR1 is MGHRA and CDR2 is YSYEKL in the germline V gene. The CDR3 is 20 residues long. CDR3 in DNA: TGCGCCAGCAGCCAAGATCCCCCTCTAGCGGGGTTTCGTGCGACCGGGGAGCTGTTTTTT. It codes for CASSQDPPLAGFRATGELFF.

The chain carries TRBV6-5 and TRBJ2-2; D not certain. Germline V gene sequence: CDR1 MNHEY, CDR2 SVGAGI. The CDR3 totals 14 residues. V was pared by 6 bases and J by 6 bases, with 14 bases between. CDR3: CASRETPVPGELFF. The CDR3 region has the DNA TGTGCCAGCAGGGAGACACCCGTACCCGGGGAGCTGTTTTTT.

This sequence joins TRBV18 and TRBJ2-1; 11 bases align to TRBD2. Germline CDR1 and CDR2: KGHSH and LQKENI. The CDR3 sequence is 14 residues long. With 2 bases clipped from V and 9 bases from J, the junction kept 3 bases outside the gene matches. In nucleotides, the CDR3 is TGTGCCAGCTCACCATCTAGCGGGAGGCCTGAGCAGTTCTTC. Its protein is CASSPSSGRPEQFF.

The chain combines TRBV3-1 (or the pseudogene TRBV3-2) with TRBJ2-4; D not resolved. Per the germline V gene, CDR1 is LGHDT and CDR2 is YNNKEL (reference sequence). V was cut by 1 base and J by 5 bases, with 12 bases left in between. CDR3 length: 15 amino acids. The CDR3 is CASSQVRSAENIQYF. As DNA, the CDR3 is TGTGCCAGCAGCCAAGTTAGGAGTGCTGAAAACATTCAGTACTTC.

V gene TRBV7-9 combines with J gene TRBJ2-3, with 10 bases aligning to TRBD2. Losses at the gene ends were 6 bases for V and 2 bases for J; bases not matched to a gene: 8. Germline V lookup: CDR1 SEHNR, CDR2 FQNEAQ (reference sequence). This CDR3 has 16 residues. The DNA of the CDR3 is TGTGCCAGCAGTCTAGGAGGACTAGCGGCCACAGATACGCAGTATTTT. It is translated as CASSLGGLAATDTQYF. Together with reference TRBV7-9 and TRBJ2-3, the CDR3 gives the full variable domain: DTGVSQNPRHKITKRGQNVTFRCDPISEHNRLYWYRQTLGQGPEFLTYFQNEAQLEKSRLLSDRFSAERPKGSFSTLEIQRTEQGDSAMYLCASSLGGLAATDTQYFGPGTRLTVL.

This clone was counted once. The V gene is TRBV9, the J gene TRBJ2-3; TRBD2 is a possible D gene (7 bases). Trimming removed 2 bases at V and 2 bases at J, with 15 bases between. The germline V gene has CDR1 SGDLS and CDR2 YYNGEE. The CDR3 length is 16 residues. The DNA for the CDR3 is TGTGCCAGCAGCGTGGGGGGGCGCCGGCTCACAGATACGCAGTATTTT. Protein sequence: CASSVGGRRLTDTQYF.

The CDR3 region is CASSSFVERETQYF. The CDR3 region has the DNA TGTGCCAGCAGCTCGTTTGTAGAGAGGGAGACCCAGTACTTC. V and J are TRBV7-9 and TRBJ2-5; D is ambiguous. Germline-derived CDR1 and CDR2 are SEHNR and FQNEAQ (reference sequence). Trimming removed 4 bases from V and 5 bases from J, with 14 bases in between. CDR3 length equals 14 residues.

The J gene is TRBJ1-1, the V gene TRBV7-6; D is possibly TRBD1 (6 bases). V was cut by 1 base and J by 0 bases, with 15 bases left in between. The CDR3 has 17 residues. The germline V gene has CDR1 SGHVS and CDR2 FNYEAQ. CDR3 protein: CASSLGLAGGLNTEAFF. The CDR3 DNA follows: TGTGCCAGCAGCTTAGGGTTGGCGGGGGGCCTGAACACTGAAGCTTTCTTT.

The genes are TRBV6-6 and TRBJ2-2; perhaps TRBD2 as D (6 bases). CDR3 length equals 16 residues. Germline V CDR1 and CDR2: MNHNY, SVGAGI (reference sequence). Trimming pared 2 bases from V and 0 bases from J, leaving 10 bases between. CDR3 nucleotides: TGTGCCAGCAGTTACAACGGCGGGGCGAACACCGGGGAGCTGTTTTTT. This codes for CASSYNGGANTGELFF.

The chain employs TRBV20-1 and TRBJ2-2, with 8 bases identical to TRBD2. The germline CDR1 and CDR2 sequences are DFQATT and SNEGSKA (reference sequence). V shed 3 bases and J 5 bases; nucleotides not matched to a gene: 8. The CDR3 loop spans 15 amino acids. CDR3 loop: CSASGSGGQTGELFF. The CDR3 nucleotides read TGCAGTGCTAGTGGGAGCGGGGGCCAGACCGGGGAGCTGTTTTTT.

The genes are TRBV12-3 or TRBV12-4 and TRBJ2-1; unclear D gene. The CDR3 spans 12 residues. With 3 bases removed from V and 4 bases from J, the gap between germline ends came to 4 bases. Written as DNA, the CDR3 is TGTGCCAGCAGTTTTGGGTACAATGAGCAGTTCTTC. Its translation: CASSFGYNEQFF.

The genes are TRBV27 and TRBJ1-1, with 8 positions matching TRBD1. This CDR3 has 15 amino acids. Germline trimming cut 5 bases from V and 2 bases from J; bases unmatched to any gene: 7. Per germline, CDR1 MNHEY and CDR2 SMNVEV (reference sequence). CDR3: CASSLTRGPNTEAFF. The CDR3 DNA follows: TGTGCCAGCAGTCTAACCAGGGGGCCCAACACTGAAGCTTTCTTT.

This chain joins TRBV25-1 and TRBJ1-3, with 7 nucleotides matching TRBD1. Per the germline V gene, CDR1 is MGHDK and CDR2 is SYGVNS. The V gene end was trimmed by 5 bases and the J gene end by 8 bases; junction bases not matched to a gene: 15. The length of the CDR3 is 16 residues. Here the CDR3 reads CASSLGTAPGRDTIYF. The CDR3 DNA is TGTGCCAGCAGTCTTGGGACAGCTCCTGGGCGGGACACCATATATTTT.

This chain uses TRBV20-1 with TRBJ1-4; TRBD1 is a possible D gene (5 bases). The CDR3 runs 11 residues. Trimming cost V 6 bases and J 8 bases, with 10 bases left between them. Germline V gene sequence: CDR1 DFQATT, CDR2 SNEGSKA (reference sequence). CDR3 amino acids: CSARTGEKLFF. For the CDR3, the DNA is TGCAGTGCCCGAACAGGAGAAAAACTGTTTTTT.

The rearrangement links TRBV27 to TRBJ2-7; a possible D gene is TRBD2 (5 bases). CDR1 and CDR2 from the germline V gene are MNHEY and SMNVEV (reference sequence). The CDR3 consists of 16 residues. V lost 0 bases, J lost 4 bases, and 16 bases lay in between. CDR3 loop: CASSLSIQTKLYEQYF. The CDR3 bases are TGTGCCAGCAGTTTATCGATACAGACTAAGCTTTACGAGCAGTACTTC.

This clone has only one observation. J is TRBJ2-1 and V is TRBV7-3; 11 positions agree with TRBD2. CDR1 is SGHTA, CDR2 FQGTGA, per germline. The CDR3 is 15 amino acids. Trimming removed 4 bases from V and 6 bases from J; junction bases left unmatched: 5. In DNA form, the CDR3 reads TGTGCCAGCAGCTACGGACTAGCGGGCTCCAATGAGCAGTTCTTC. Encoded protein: CASSYGLAGSNEQFF.

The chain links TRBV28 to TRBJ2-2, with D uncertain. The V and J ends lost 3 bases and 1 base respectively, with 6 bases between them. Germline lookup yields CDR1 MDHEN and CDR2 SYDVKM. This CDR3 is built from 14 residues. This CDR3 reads CASSFPVNTGELFF. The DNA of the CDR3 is TGTGCCAGCAGTTTCCCCGTGAACACCGGGGAGCTGTTTTTT.